This TCR beta chain was sequenced for a study of blood T cell repertoires in COVID-19. About the research overall: Sites across the United States, Italy and Spain contributed samples from acute and convalescent COVID-19. The cDNA or gDNA used as material had been derived from T cells, B-cell-depleted T cells, or PBMCs.

Original methodology: Amplification of reference gene primers was used by the study to estimate nucleated cell counts. The assay was immunoSEQ multiplex PCR, and TCRdb's table has in-frame clones only and misses some. The V and J calls and clone size are taken from that table; D and trimming were inferred from the DNA. The sample carries tens of thousands of clones, about 81% recorded once. The CDR3 runs to 15 residues. The germline gives CDR1 SGHAT, CDR2 FQNNGV. Trimming at V came to 3 bases and at J to 6 bases, leaving 6 bases not matched to a gene. The chain combines TRBV11-2 with TRBJ2-1, with 9 bases matching TRBD2. Sequenced input: peripheral blood. The receptor's source is a human donor in a cohort sampled during active COVID-19. In nucleotides, the CDR3 is TGTGCCAGCAGCTTGGGCGGGGGGGCTTCCAATGAGCAGTTCTTC. Its translation is CASSLGGGASNEQFF.